This T cell receptor beta chain is drawn from a study of control samples from healthy donors and cancer patients. As for this clone: Other DNA sequences within the sample encode an identical CDR3.

The assay was immunoSEQ multiplex PCR, and TCRdb's table has in-frame clones only and misses some. The data contain around 250,000 clones, roughly 82% of them singletons. J gave up 4 bases and V 2 bases, and 5 bases lay outside the gene matches. CDR1 and CDR2 from the germline V gene are MDHEN and SYDVKM. This CDR3 contains 15 residues. The TCR was taken from a woman aged 55-69 years with lung cancer. The genes are TRBV28 and TRBJ2-1, with 7 bases fitting TRBD2. Sequenced sample: PBMCs. CDR3 DNA sequence: TGTGCCAGCAGTTTAGGGGGGAGGGTGTACAATGAGCAGTTCTTC. Translating gives CASSLGGRVYNEQFF.